These T cell receptor beta chains were read from a single sample in a study of blood T cell repertoires in COVID-19. Measured with immunoSEQ multiplex PCR; TCRdb has only the in-frame clones, and not every one. The sample yields 200,000 to 250,000 clones, 90% seen once. Input material: peripheral blood. These receptors all come from a young man with COVID-19, enrolled during active disease. CDR3s leave out the opening cysteine and the closing phenylalanine or tryptophan. Clone size is given for some rows only: seen once, a few or many times, or a class if the clone is expanded.

V gene,J gene,clone size,CDR3 protein
TRBV3-1/TRBV3-2,TRBJ1-5,few,ASSHKGTGNQPQH
TRBV28,TRBJ2-7,.,ASIPPGQTFYEQY
TRBV5-4,TRBJ1-6,.,ASSLDRGYSPLH
TRBV6-4,TRBJ2-1,.,ASSDGASEYNEQF
TRBV18,TRBJ1-2,.,ASSPVRGGFDYGYT
TRBV16,TRBJ1-2,.,ASSQYSRGKVYGYT
TRBV25-1,TRBJ2-7,once,ASSEFGQGYEQY
TRBV4-1,TRBJ2-2,.,ASSLNWQDITGELF
TRBV5-1,TRBJ2-4,.,ASSLDGGENIQY
TRBV4-2,TRBJ2-1,once,ASSRTGPNEQF
TRBV7-2,TRBJ2-7,.,ASSLTRVYEQY
TRBV6-5,TRBJ2-3,.,ASSRDTLDTQY
TRBV5-6,TRBJ1-2,.,ASRRKTGLLYGYT
TRBV19,TRBJ2-2,.,ASRGGAGELF
TRBV7-2,TRBJ2-3,.,ASSLLGDTQY
TRBV6-1,TRBJ1-5,.,ASSEAPGVQPQH
TRBV28,TRBJ1-5,.,ASSLAGVKDQPQH
TRBV9,TRBJ1-5,.,ASSVGGRNQPQH
TRBV11-2,TRBJ2-7,.,ASSSAPPGQGQGEQY